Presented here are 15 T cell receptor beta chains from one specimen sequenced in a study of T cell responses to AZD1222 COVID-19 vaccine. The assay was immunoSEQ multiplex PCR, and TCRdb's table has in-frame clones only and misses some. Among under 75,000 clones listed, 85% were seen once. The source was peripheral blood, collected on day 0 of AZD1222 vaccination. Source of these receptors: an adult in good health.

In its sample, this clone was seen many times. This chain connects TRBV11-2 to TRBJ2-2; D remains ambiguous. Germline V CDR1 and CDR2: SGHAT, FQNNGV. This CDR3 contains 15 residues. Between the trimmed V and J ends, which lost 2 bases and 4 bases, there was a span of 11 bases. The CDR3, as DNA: TGTGCCAGCAGCTTAAGGGAAATGCTCACCGGGGAGCTGTTTTTT. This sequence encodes CASSLREMLTGELFF.

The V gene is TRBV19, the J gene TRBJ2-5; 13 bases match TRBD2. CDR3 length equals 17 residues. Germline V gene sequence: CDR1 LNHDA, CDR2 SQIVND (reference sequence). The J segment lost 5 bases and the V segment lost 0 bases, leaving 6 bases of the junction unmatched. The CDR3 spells CASSIEYGLAGEETQYF. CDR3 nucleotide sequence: TGTGCCAGTAGTATAGAATATGGACTAGCGGGAGAGGAGACCCAGTACTTC.

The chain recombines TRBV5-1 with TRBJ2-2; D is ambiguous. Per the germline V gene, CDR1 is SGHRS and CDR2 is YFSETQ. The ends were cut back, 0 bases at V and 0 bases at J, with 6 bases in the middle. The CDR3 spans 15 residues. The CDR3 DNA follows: TGCGCCAGCAGCTTGGGAGTAACGAACACCGGGGAGCTGTTTTTT. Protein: CASSLGVTNTGELFF.

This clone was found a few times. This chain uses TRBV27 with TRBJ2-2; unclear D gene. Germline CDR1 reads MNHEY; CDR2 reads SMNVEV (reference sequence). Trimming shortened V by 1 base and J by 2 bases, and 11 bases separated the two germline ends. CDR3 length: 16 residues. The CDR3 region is CASSLFYPPNTGELFF. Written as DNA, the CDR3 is TGTGCCAGCAGTTTATTTTATCCACCTAACACCGGGGAGCTGTTTTTT.

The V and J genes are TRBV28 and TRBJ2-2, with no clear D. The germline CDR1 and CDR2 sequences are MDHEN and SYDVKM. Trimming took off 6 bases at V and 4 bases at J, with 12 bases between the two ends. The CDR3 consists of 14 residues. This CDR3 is CASRPRFFTGELFF. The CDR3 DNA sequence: TGTGCCAGCAGGCCTAGGTTTTTCACCGGGGAGCTGTTTTTT.

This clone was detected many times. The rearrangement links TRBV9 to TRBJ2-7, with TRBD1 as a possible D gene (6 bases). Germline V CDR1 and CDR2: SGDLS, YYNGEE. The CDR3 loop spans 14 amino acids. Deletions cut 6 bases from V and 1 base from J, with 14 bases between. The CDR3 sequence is CASNRALESYEQYF. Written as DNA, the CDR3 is TGTGCCAGCAACAGGGCCCTAGAGTCCTACGAGCAGTACTTC.

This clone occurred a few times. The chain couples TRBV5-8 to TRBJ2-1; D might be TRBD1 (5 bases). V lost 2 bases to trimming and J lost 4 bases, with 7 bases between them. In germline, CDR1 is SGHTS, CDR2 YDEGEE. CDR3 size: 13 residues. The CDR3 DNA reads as TGTGCCAGCAGCTTTGACAGATACAATGAGCAGTTCTTC. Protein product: CASSFDRYNEQFF. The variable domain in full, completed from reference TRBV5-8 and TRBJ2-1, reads EAGVTQSPTHLIKTRGQQATLRCSPISGHTSVYWYQQALGLGLQFLLWYDEGEERNRGNFPPRFSGRQFPNYSSELNVNALELEDSALYLCASSFDRYNEQFFGPGTRLTVL.

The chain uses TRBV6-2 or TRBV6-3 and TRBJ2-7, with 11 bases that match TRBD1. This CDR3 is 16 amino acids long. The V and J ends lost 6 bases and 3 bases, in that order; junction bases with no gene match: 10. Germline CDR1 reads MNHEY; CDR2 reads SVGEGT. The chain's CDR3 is CASSPHGTGGNYEQYF. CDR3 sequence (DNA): TGTGCCAGCAGCCCTCATGGGACAGGGGGGAACTACGAGCAGTACTTC.

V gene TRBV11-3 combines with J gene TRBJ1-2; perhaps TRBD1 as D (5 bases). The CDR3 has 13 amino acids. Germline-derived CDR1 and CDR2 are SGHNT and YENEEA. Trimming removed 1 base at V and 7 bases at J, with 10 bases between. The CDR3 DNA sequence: TGTGCCAGCAGCTTAGCCGGGGGGTCTGGCTACACCTTC. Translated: CASSLAGGSGYTF.

DNA of the CDR3: TGTGCCAGCAGCCAAGGCCAAGAACAGGGGGAAGCTTTCTTT. It codes for CASSQGQEQGEAFF. This chain joins TRBV4-2 and TRBJ1-1, with TRBD1 matching 7 bases. Germline V gene data show CDR1 as LGHNA and CDR2 as YNFKEQ. Trimming took 1 base from V and 8 from J; bases not matched to a gene: 7. This CDR3 is built from 14 residues.

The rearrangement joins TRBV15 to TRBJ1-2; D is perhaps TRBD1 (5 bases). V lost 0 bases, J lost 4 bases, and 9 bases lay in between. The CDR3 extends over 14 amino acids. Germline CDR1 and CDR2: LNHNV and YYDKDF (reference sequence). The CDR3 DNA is TGTGCCACCAGCAGAGAAAGGGGCACCTATGGCTACACCTTC. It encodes CATSRERGTYGYTF.

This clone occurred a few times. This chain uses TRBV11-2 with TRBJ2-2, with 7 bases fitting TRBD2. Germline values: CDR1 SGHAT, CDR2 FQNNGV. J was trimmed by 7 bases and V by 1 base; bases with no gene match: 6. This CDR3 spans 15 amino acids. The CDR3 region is CASSLVGGRVGELFF. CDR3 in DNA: TGTGCCAGCAGCTTAGTCGGAGGGAGGGTCGGGGAGCTGTTTTTT.

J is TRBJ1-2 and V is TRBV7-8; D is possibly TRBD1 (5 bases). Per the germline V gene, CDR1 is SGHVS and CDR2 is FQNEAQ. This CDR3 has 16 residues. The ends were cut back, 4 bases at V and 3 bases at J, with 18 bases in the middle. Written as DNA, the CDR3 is TGTGCCAGCAGCTCCCGCGAGACGGGGGAATACTATGGCTACACCTTC. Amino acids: CASSSRETGEYYGYTF.

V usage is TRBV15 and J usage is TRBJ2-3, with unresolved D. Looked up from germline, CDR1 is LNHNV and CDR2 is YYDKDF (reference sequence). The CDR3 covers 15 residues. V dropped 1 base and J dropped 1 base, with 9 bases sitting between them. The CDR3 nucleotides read TGTGCCACCAGCAGAGGGCCCCAGGGCACAGATACGCAGTATTTT. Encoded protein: CATSRGPQGTDTQYF.

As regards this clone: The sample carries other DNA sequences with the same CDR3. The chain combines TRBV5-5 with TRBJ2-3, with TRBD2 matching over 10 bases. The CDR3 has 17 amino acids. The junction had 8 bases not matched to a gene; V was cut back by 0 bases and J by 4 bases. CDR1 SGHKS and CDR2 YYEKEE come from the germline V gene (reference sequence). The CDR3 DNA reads TGTGCCAGCAGCTTGGGAGGGCCGAGCGGGGGGGCAGATACGCAGTATTTT. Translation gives CASSLGGPSGGADTQYF.